The sequence of this TCR beta chain was determined in a study of blood T cells in healthy people across ages. Those donating, healthy Caucasian individuals from Russia, were aged roughly 6 to 95. Extractions gave at least 5 micrograms of total RNA per sample. Whole-study results and caveats: Naive and antigen-experienced cells could not be conclusively compared, given unsorted PBMCs. The authors considered diversity estimates from one million T cells to be underestimates.

This CDR3 region has 14 residues. The V and J ends lost 8 bases and 5 bases respectively, with 15 bases between them. Looked up from germline, CDR1 is MNHEY and CDR2 is SVGEGT. Worth noting for this clonotype: Its target is unknown.

Through a sample-barcoded 5' primer and a J-beta primer mix, a second PCR was run for roughly 6 to 11 cycles. TCRdb reprocessed the 5' RACE reads with MiXCR, giving one entry per CDR3 protein. The profile shows 730,000 or so distinct CDR3 sequences, roughly 45% of them singletons. The sequence was collected from a woman aged 60-75 years in good health. The sample taken for sequencing was blood. V and J are TRBV6-2 or TRBV6-3 and TRBJ1-4, with D hard to call. The CDR3 spells CASRRAAENEKLFF. The CDR3 region has the DNA TGTGCCAGCCGGAGGGCAGCTGAAAATGAAAAACTGTTTTTT.